The 8 T cell receptor beta chains in this list originate from one sample, sequenced in a study of response to subunit inactivated influenza vaccine (dated by TCRdb to between 2017 and 2018). Receptor libraries were prepared by RT-PCR. These reads were obtained on an Illumina HiSeq 2500. The raw public data were reprocessed by TCRdb itself: fastp quality trimming at Q25, MiXCR clonotype calling, in-frame beta chains only. A single entry per CDR3 protein holds the most common genes and DNA from its merged rows. Here the sample has 280,000 or so distinct CDR3 sequences; roughly 22% occur a single time. 9.5% to 13% of the sample belongs to the ten largest clones. Here the sequenced sample was PBMCs from blood, taken less than 22 months after vaccination. The receptor source for this set is a man between 50 and 69 years old who received an inactivated influenza vaccine. Donor details come from another sample of the same person, matched by shared clones.

This clonotype occurred many times. The chain recombines TRBV5-1 with TRBJ2-7; no reliable D call. The V gene's germline CDR1 is SGHRS and CDR2 YFSETQ. The germline V and J ends were trimmed by 0 bases and 1 base, with 8 bases remaining between them. The CDR3 is made up of 14 amino acids. The CDR3 loop reads CASSLGTVSYEQYF. The CDR3, as DNA: TGCGCCAGCAGCTTGGGAACGGTTTCCTACGAGCAGTACTTC.

The chain joins TRBV5-5 to TRBJ2-7; a weak D match, TRBD1 (5 bases). The CDR3 runs to 15 residues. Germline CDR1 reads SGHKS; CDR2 reads YYEKEE (reference sequence). Trimming cost V 0 bases and J 3 bases, with 13 bases left between them. The CDR3 is CASSLVAGQIYEQYF. As DNA, the CDR3 is TGTGCCAGCAGCTTGGTAGCAGGGCAAATCTACGAGCAGTACTTC.

This clonotype was seen more than once but under ten times. This rearrangement joins TRBV2 to TRBJ1-5, with no clear D. The V and J ends lost 4 bases and 0 bases respectively, with 10 bases between them. CDR1 SNHLY and CDR2 FYNNEI come from the germline V gene. CDR3 length: 15 amino acids. CDR3 sequence reads: CASSVEAVSNQPQHF. CDR3 bases: TGTGCCAGCAGTGTGGAGGCAGTTAGCAATCAGCCCCAGCATTTT.

This clonotype was found many times. This chain connects TRBV4-2 to TRBJ1-4; TRBD1 aligns across 9 bases. With 0 bases clipped from V and 8 bases from J, the junction kept 7 bases outside the gene matches. The germline CDR1 and CDR2 sequences are LGHNA and YNFKEQ. This CDR3 contains 16 residues. The CDR3 nucleotides are TGTGCCAGCAGCCAAGATCGGGACAGGGAGCGAGAAAAACTGTTTTTT. It translates to CASSQDRDREREKLFF.

This clonotype was seen only a few times. This rearrangement joins TRBV13 to TRBJ1-1, with D tentatively TRBD1 (5 bases). CDR3 length: 16 residues. The germline gives CDR1 PRHDT, CDR2 FYEKMQ (reference sequence). The ends were cut back, 1 base at V and 1 base at J, with 13 bases in the middle. CDR3 amino acids: CASSLALGTANTEAFF. The CDR3 DNA sequence: TGTGCCAGCAGCTTAGCCCTAGGGACGGCGAACACTGAAGCTTTCTTT.

This clonotype was observed a few times. Here the CDR3 reads CSASPVSYNEQFF. As DNA, the CDR3 is TGCAGTGCTAGTCCGGTTTCCTACAATGAGCAGTTCTTC. The chain recombines TRBV20-1 with TRBJ2-1; D gene unclear. CDR1 DFQATT and CDR2 SNEGSKA come from the germline V gene (reference sequence). The CDR3 runs to 13 residues. V lost 3 bases to trimming and J lost 1 base, with 7 bases between them.

This clonotype was picked up many times. The chain links TRBV6-2 or TRBV6-3 to TRBJ1-2; 11 bases match TRBD1. The CDR3 extends over 13 amino acids. J lost 8 bases, V lost 5 bases, and 4 bases had no gene match. Germline V CDR1 and CDR2: MNHEY, SVGEGT. The CDR3: CASSPGQGAGYTF. As DNA, the CDR3 is TGTGCCAGCAGTCCCGGACAGGGGGCCGGCTACACCTTC.

This clonotype was counted between two and nine times. The chain couples TRBV7-2 to TRBJ2-3; 12 nucleotides match TRBD2. The germline gives CDR1 SGHTA, CDR2 FQGNSA. CDR3 length: 17 residues. V dropped 5 bases and J dropped 3; count of bases not matched to a gene: 9. CDR3: CASSLTSGRWGTDTQYF. The CDR3, as DNA: TGTGCCAGCAGCCTGACTAGCGGGAGATGGGGGACAGATACGCAGTATTTT. The full variable domain, rest sourced from reference TRBV7-2 and TRBJ2-3, is GAGVSQSPSNKVTEKGKDVELRCDPISGHTALYWYRQSLGQGLEFLIYFQGNSAPDKSGLPSDRFSAERTGGSVSTLTIQRTQQEDSAVYLCASSLTSGRWGTDTQYFGPGTRLTVL.